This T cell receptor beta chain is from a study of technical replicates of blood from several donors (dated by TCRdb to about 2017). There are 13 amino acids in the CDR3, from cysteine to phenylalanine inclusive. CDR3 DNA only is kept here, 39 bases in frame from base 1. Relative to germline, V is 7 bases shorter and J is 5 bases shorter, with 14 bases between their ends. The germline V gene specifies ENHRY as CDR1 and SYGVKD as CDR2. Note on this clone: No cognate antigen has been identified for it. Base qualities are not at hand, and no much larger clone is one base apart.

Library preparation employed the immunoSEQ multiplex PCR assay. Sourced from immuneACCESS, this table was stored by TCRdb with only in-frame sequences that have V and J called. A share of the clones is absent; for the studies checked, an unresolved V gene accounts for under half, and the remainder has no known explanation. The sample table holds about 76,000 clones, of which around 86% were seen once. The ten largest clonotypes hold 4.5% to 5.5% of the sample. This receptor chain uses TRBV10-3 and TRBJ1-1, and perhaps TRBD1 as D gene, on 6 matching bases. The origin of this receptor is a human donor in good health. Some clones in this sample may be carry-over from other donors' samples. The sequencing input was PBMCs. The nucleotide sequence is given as TGTGCCATCAAAACTCAGGGGACGACTGAAGCTTTCTTT. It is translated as CAIKTQGTTEAFF.